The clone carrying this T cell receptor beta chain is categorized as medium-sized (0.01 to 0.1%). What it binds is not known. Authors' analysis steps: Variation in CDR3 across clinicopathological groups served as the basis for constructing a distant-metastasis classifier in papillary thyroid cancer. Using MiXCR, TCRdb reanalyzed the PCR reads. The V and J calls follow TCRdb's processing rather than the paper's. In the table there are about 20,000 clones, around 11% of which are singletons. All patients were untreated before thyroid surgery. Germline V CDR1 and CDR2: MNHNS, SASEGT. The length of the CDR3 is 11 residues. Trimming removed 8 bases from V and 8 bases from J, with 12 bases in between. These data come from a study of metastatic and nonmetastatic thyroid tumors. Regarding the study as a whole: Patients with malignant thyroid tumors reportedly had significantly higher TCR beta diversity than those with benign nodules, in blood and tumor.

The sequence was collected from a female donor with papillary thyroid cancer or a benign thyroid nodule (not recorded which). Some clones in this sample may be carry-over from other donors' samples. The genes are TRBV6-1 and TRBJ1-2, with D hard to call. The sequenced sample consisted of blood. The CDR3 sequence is CASSRVEGYTF. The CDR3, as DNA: TGTGCCAGCTCCCGGGTCGAAGGCTACACCTTC.